The sample holds a few counts of the clone carrying this T cell receptor beta chain. Its antigen is unidentified. These data are taken from a study of cytomegalovirus exposure and HLA in healthy donors. Regarding the study as a whole: Earlier analysis yielded a pattern in which most TCR beta V segments were productive about 90% or about 30% of the time. It was reported that TCR beta sequences correctly inferred the HLA-A and HLA-B alleles for most subjects.

Researchers ran the PCR with 60 Vbeta and 13 Jbeta primers. Study processing details: Per a later analysis, the number of unique TCR beta chains was around 80 million, of which around 9.9 million were shared. The repertoire was sequenced with immunoSEQ multiplex PCR; TCRdb's copy has only in-frame clones and lacks some. V, J and clone size reflect that table, while D and trimming were determined from the DNA. The sample has over 150,000 clones; roughly four fifths are singletons. At the time of sampling, donors were nominally healthy, though unrecorded immune exposures were likely. Trimming pared 0 bases from V and 1 base from J, leaving 6 bases between. Looked up from germline, CDR1 is MNHEY and CDR2 is SVGAGI. The CDR3 consists of 14 residues.

This TCR was recovered from a man between 18 and 35 years old in good health and CMV-seronegative. Material for sequencing was PBMCs. The rearrangement joins TRBV6-5 to TRBJ1-1; no firm D call. The CDR3 region has the DNA TGTGCCAGCAGTTACTCGTCAGAGAACACTGAAGCTTTCTTT. Translation: CASSYSSENTEAFF.